Listed below are T cell receptor beta chains from one sample, sequenced in a study of cytomegalovirus exposure and HLA in healthy donors. Generated by immunoSEQ multiplex PCR, the TCRdb table keeps only in-frame clones and is missing some. The sample lists some 80,000 clones; about 80% were seen once. The source material was PBMCs. These receptors originate from a man aged 50-59 years in good health and CMV-seronegative. The CDR3 runs from the conserved cysteine through the conserved F or W. Fields, in order: D gene, clone size, J gene, V gene, CDR3 DNA, CDR3 protein. D genes are given only for firm matches. Clone size appears in some rows only: once, few, many, or a class for an expanded clone.

D: .; size: .; J: TRBJ2-5; V: TRBV28; DNA: TGTGCCAGCAGTTTACGGGGTAGGGTGGAGACCCAGTACTTC; CDR3: CASSLRGRVETQYF
D: TRBD1; size: .; J: TRBJ1-1; V: TRBV5-1; DNA: TGCGCCAGCAGCTTGGACGGGACAGGGTTTGACACTGAAGCTTTCTTT; CDR3: CASSLDGTGFDTEAFF
D: TRBD1; size: .; J: TRBJ2-7; V: TRBV5-1; DNA: TGCGCCAGCAGCTCTGGGACAGATGAGCAGTACTTC; CDR3: CASSSGTDEQYF
D: .; size: once; J: TRBJ1-1; V: TRBV1; DNA: TGCACCAGCAGCCAGGTGGGACAGGGCGGAGGGGACACTGAAGCTTTCTTT; CDR3: CTSSQVGQGGGDTEAFF
D: .; size: .; J: TRBJ2-1; V: TRBV27; DNA: TGTGCCAGCAGTTTTCGGATCGACGTTGGTATAGGCGGGAATGAGCAGTTCTTC; CDR3: CASSFRIDVGIGGNEQFF
D: .; size: .; J: TRBJ1-2; V: TRBV6-4; DNA: TGTGCCAGCAGGGAGGGTATTGGTGGCTACACCTTC; CDR3: CASREGIGGYTF
D: .; size: once; J: TRBJ1-3; V: TRBV9; DNA: TGTGCCAGCAGCGTGAGCAGGGGTACAGGAAACACCATATATTTT; CDR3: CASSVSRGTGNTIYF
D: .; size: once; J: TRBJ2-6; V: TRBV7-2; DNA: TGTGCCAGCAGCTTAAGAGCGGGGGCCAACGTCCTGACTTTC; CDR3: CASSLRAGANVLTF
D: TRBD1; size: .; J: TRBJ2-2; V: TRBV6-1; DNA: TGTGCCAGCAGTGGACAGGGTCTAAACACCGGGGAGCTGTTTTTT; CDR3: CASSGQGLNTGELFF
D: TRBD1; size: .; J: TRBJ2-2; V: TRBV5-1; DNA: TGCGCCAGCAGCCCTGACAGGGGAAGCACCGGGGAGCTGTTTTTT; CDR3: CASSPDRGSTGELFF
D: .; size: .; J: TRBJ1-1; V: TRBV9; DNA: TGTGCCAGCAGCCCGACCGGGGGGGGCCTGAACACTGAAGCTTTCTTT; CDR3: CASSPTGGGLNTEAFF
D: .; size: .; J: TRBJ1-1; V: TRBV10-3; DNA: TGTGCCACCCGCGGGCTGGGGAACACTGAAGCTTTCTTT; CDR3: CATRGLGNTEAFF
D: TRBD1; size: once; J: TRBJ2-7; V: TRBV5-4; DNA: TGTGCCAGCAGCTTAACCCCGGACAGGGGATTAATCGAGCAGTACTTC; CDR3: CASSLTPDRGLIEQYF
D: .; size: .; J: TRBJ2-1; V: TRBV5-8; DNA: TGTGCCAGCAGCCCGAGGGCGGAATCACGGTTCTTC; CDR3: CASSPRAESRFF
D: .; size: .; J: TRBJ1-2; V: TRBV25-1; DNA: TGTGCCAGCAGCGGACAGACTTATGGCTACACCTTC; CDR3: CASSGQTYGYTF
D: TRBD1; size: medium-sized; J: TRBJ1-5; V: TRBV6-1; DNA: TGTGCCAGCGCTGGACAGGGGGCTATCAATCAGCCCCAGCATTTT; CDR3: CASAGQGAINQPQHF
D: .; size: .; J: TRBJ2-3; V: TRBV7-9; DNA: TGTGCCAGCAGCTTAGCCTCCCCGATGGGCGCAGATACGCAGTATTTT; CDR3: CASSLASPMGADTQYF
D: .; size: once; J: TRBJ2-1; V: TRBV15; DNA: TGTGCCACCTCAAATGGGCATGAGCAGTTCTTC; CDR3: CATSNGHEQFF
D: .; size: .; J: TRBJ2-3; V: TRBV30; DNA: TGTGCCTGGAGCCCTTTCACTTATACGCAGTATTTT; CDR3: CAWSPFTYTQYF
D: TRBD1; size: .; J: TRBJ1-2; V: TRBV27; DNA: TGTGCCAGCAGGGTAGGGTCCGGGACAGCGAGAGGGCATGGCTACACCTTC; CDR3: CASRVGSGTARGHGYTF
D: .; size: .; J: TRBJ2-7; V: TRBV27; DNA: TGTGCCAGCAGTTTTAGTTCCGGGGTACTATACGAGCAGTACTTC; CDR3: CASSFSSGVLYEQYF
D: TRBD1; size: .; J: TRBJ1-5; V: TRBV30; DNA: TGTGCCTGGAGTGGGACAGGTAGCAATCAGCCCCAGCATTTT; CDR3: CAWSGTGSNQPQHF
D: .; size: .; J: TRBJ1-2; V: TRBV2; DNA: TGTGCCAGCAGTGAAGACAGGAGGGGCTATGGCTACACCTTC; CDR3: CASSEDRRGYGYTF
D: .; size: .; J: TRBJ1-2; V: TRBV9; DNA: TGTGCCAGCAGCATTACCGGGACAAACTATGGCTACACCTTC; CDR3: CASSITGTNYGYTF
D: TRBD2; size: .; J: TRBJ2-3; V: TRBV7-2; DNA: TGTGCCAGCAGCGCGAGGACTAGTGCGGCAGATACGCAGTATTTT; CDR3: CASSARTSAADTQYF
D: .; size: .; J: TRBJ1-2; V: TRBV7-2; DNA: TGTGCCAGCAGGAAACAGGACGCGGTTGTTGGCTACACCTTC; CDR3: CASRKQDAVVGYTF
D: .; size: .; J: TRBJ2-4; V: TRBV7-8; DNA: TGTGCCAGCAGCTTAAATTGGGCCTCAACCAAAAACATTCAGTACTTC; CDR3: CASSLNWASTKNIQYF
D: .; size: .; J: TRBJ1-1; V: TRBV2; DNA: TGTGCCAGCAGTGAACAAACGGACACTGAAGCTTTCTTT; CDR3: CASSEQTDTEAFF
D: .; size: .; J: TRBJ1-5; V: TRBV7-9; DNA: TGTGCCAGCAGCTTCTCAGTGGGCGAGAGCAATCAGCCCCAGCATTTT; CDR3: CASSFSVGESNQPQHF
D: .; size: .; J: TRBJ2-3; V: TRBV7-9; DNA: TGTGCCAGCAGCTTTAAAGATACGCAGTATTTT; CDR3: CASSFKDTQYF
D: TRBD1; size: .; J: TRBJ1-2; V: TRBV18; DNA: TGTGCCAGCTCACCCCAGGGGGCGCGGGGCGGCTACACCTTC; CDR3: CASSPQGARGGYTF
D: .; size: few; J: TRBJ2-1; V: TRBV25-1; DNA: TGTGCCAGCAGTGATCCCGGGTTACCCTACAATGAGCAGTTCTTC; CDR3: CASSDPGLPYNEQFF
D: .; size: .; J: TRBJ1-4; V: TRBV29-1; DNA: TGCAGCGTTGGAGGCACCGGGGGTGAAAAACTGTTTTTT; CDR3: CSVGGTGGEKLFF
D: .; size: .; J: TRBJ1-4; V: TRBV7-2; DNA: TGTGCCAGCAGCCGGACAGCCGCTAATGAAAAACTGTTTTTT; CDR3: CASSRTAANEKLFF
D: .; size: few; J: TRBJ1-2; V: TRBV5-6; DNA: TGTGCCAGCAGCTTGTGGGCTTTGGGACAAGGAACGGGCTACACCTTC; CDR3: CASSLWALGQGTGYTF
D: TRBD1; size: .; J: TRBJ2-3; V: TRBV28; DNA: TGTGCCAGCATAGGGAGACAGGGGCCTACTCTCACAGATACGCAGTATTTT; CDR3: CASIGRQGPTLTDTQYF
D: .; size: .; J: TRBJ1-2; V: TRBV29-1; DNA: TGCAGCGTTGACCATAACTATGGCTACACCTTC; CDR3: CSVDHNYGYTF
D: .; size: .; J: TRBJ1-1; V: TRBV6-1; DNA: TGTGCCGTTCAACTCGGACTCATGAACACTGAAGCTTTCTTT; CDR3: CAVQLGLMNTEAFF
D: TRBD1; size: .; J: TRBJ1-2; V: TRBV6-5; DNA: TGTGCCAGCAGTTACAGGACAGGGAGCGGCTACACCTTC; CDR3: CASSYRTGSGYTF
D: .; size: .; J: TRBJ2-1; V: TRBV4-1; DNA: TGCGCCAGCAGCCCGATAACAGTACGCAATGAGCAGTTCTTC; CDR3: CASSPITVRNEQFF
D: TRBD1; size: .; J: TRBJ1-2; V: TRBV19; DNA: TGTGCCAGTAGTGCGCGGGACAGGGGTTTTCGCTACACCTTC; CDR3: CASSARDRGFRYTF
D: TRBD1; size: .; J: TRBJ1-6; V: TRBV19; DNA: TGTGCCAGTAGATCAGGGGGAAGGACTGATAATTCACCCCTCCACTTT; CDR3: CASRSGGRTDNSPLHF
D: .; size: .; J: TRBJ1-5; V: TRBV18; DNA: TGTGCCAGCTCGCAGCGGGGTTCCGATCAGCCCCAGCATTTT; CDR3: CASSQRGSDQPQHF
D: TRBD2; size: .; J: TRBJ2-1; V: TRBV6-5; DNA: TGTGCCAGCAGCCCAACTAGCGGGGATTACAATGAGCAGTTCTTC; CDR3: CASSPTSGDYNEQFF
D: .; size: once; J: TRBJ2-5; V: TRBV7-6; DNA: TGTGCCAGCAGCTTAGGAGAGGTGCGAGGGGGGGCACGAGAGACCCAGTACTTC; CDR3: CASSLGEVRGGARETQYF
D: .; size: few; J: TRBJ1-5; V: TRBV4-1; DNA: TGCGCCAGCAGCCAAGATGGGAGTTACAATCAGCCCCAGCATTTT; CDR3: CASSQDGSYNQPQHF
D: TRBD1; size: .; J: TRBJ1-4; V: TRBV30; DNA: TGTGCCTGGAGTGGTACGACCTGGGACAGGGGGGTCTTCTTAAATGAAAAACTGTTTTTT; CDR3: CAWSGTTWDRGVFLNEKLFF
D: .; size: .; J: TRBJ2-3; V: TRBV30; DNA: TGTGCCTGGAGCGAGCTAGGGGGTTCCACAGATACGCAGTATTTT; CDR3: CAWSELGGSTDTQYF
D: .; size: few; J: TRBJ2-3; V: TRBV30; DNA: TGTGCCTGGAGTGGTAATTGGGGCGATACGCAGTATTTT; CDR3: CAWSGNWGDTQYF
D: .; size: .; J: TRBJ2-1; V: TRBV6-6; DNA: TGTGCCAGCAGCCCGACAGGTTACAATGAGCAGTTCTTC; CDR3: CASSPTGYNEQFF
D: .; size: .; J: TRBJ1-5; V: TRBV19; DNA: TGTGCCAGTCATCCCCCGACAGGCTATAGCAATCAGCCCCAGCATTTT; CDR3: CASHPPTGYSNQPQHF
D: .; size: .; J: TRBJ2-7; V: TRBV5-4; DNA: TGTGCCAGCAGCTTGGAACAGGGCAGCGCCGAGCAGTACTTC; CDR3: CASSLEQGSAEQYF
D: TRBD1; size: few; J: TRBJ1-2; V: TRBV30; DNA: TGTGCCTGGACCACAGGGGCTAACTATGGCTACACCTTC; CDR3: CAWTTGANYGYTF